This TCR beta chain emerged from a study of radiation and T cells in renal cell carcinoma. Study-wide findings and caveats: Top tumor clonotypes rose in blood 2 weeks post-radiation, then contracted.

Time point given: baseline pretreatment blood. The sample's treatment: 15 Gy SBRT to primary tumor, nephrectomy 4 weeks later. After SBRT, blood was collected at 2 and 4 weeks, plus baseline. As concerns this clone: No antigen is known for it.

The CDR3 totals 15 residues. The germline gives CDR1 MNHEY, CDR2 SMNVEV (reference sequence). Trimming left V 6 bases short and J 4 bases short, with 18 bases between. TCRdb keeps only in-frame clones here, not all; method: immunoSEQ multiplex PCR. The data contain 50,000 to 75,000 clones, roughly three quarters of them singletons. The rearrangement joins TRBV27 to TRBJ1-1; perhaps TRBD1 as D (5 bases). The source of this sequence is a man aged 60 to 69 with renal cell carcinoma. This specimen was blood, taken from a patient whose treatment included radiotherapy and nephrectomy. The CDR3 DNA follows: TGTGCCAGCAGGGAGGCAGGGTCATGGGGCACTGAAGCTTTCTTT. It encodes CASREAGSWGTEAFF.